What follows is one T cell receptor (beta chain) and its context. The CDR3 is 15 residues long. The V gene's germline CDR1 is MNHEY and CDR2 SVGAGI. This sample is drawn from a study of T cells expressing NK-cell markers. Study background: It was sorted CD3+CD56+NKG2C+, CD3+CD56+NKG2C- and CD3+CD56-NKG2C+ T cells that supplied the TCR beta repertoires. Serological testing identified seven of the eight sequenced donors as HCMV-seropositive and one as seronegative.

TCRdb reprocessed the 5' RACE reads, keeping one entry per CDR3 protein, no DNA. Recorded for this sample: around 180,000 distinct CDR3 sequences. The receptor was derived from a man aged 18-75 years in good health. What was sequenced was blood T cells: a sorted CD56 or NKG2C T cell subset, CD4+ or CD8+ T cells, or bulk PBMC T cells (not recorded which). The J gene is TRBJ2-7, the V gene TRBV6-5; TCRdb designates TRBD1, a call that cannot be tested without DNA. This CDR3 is CASSYSNRGGYEQYF.